The rows below give T cell receptor beta chains drawn from one sample of a study of sequential checkpoint blockade in melanoma. Sequenced by immunoSEQ multiplex PCR; TCRdb stores in-frame clones only, minus some. This table has 9,500 to 11,000 clones, approximately 60% appearing once. Here the sequenced sample was CD8+ T cells sorted from blood (inferred from file names), taken from a patient given nivolumab and ipilimumab in sequence. These TCRs come from a human donor with melanoma. Each CDR3 is given with its conserved first and last residue. A D gene is named only where the DNA matches it firmly. Clone size is not always given. Where it is, it says once, few, many or a class for expanded clones.

D: TRBD2; V: TRBV28; size: few; J: TRBJ2-7; length: 14; CDR3: CASSSSGVSYEQYF; DNA: TGTGCCAGCAGCTCTAGCGGGGTTTCCTACGAGCAGTACTTC
D: TRBD1; V: TRBV10-1; size: .; J: TRBJ2-7; length: 15; CDR3: CASSAGTGLSYEQYF; DNA: TGCGCCAGCAGTGCCGGGACAGGCCTCTCCTACGAGCAGTACTTC
D: .; V: TRBV11-2; size: .; J: TRBJ2-1; length: 17; CDR3: CASSLLTVGSSYNEQFF; DNA: TGTGCCAGCAGCCTACTGACGGTGGGGAGCTCCTACAATGAGCAGTTCTTC
D: .; V: TRBV27; size: few; J: TRBJ2-7; length: 15; CDR3: CATSRDASIAYEQYF; DNA: TGTGCCACCAGCAGAGATGCTAGCATCGCATACGAGCAGTACTTC
D: .; V: TRBV7-9; size: once; J: TRBJ1-1; length: 15; CDR3: CASSSNREPRPEAFF; DNA: TGTGCCAGCAGCTCCAACAGGGAACCCCGCCCTGAAGCTTTCTTT
D: TRBD2; V: TRBV29-1; size: .; J: TRBJ2-7; length: 14; CDR3: CGVESGGSSYEQYF; DNA: TGCGGCGTTGAATCTGGCGGGAGTTCCTACGAGCAGTACTTC
D: .; V: TRBV6-1; size: .; J: TRBJ2-7; length: 11; CDR3: CASRKGNEQYF; DNA: TGTGCCAGCAGAAAGGGGAACGAGCAGTACTTC
D: TRBD2; V: TRBV7-9; size: .; J: TRBJ2-1; length: 15; CDR3: CASSLPGGSYNEQFF; DNA: TGTGCCAGCAGCTTACCGGGAGGGAGTTACAATGAGCAGTTCTTC
D: .; V: TRBV7-2; size: .; J: TRBJ2-5; length: 13; CDR3: CASSYWTEETQYF; DNA: TGTGCCAGCAGCTACTGGACAGAAGAGACCCAGTACTTC
D: .; V: TRBV7-9; size: .; J: TRBJ2-7; length: 13; CDR3: CASSLGLGYEQYF; DNA: TGTGCCAGCAGCTTGGGACTGGGGTACGAGCAGTACTTC
D: .; V: TRBV27; size: .; J: TRBJ1-2; length: 17; CDR3: CASSLNSATTRVYGYTF; DNA: TGTGCCAGCAGTTTAAATTCGGCTACGACGAGGGTCTATGGCTACACCTTC
D: .; V: TRBV13; size: .; J: TRBJ1-2; length: 14; CDR3: CASTTGGGNYGYTF; DNA: TGTGCCAGCACCACGGGGGGGGGTAACTATGGCTACACCTTC
D: .; V: TRBV5-6; size: .; J: TRBJ1-5; length: 16; CDR3: CASSSNTGYENRAQHF; DNA: TGTGCCAGCAGCAGTAATACAGGGTATGAGAATAGGGCCCAGCATTTT
D: TRBD1; V: TRBV29-1; size: few; J: TRBJ1-2; length: 13; CDR3: CSDGTGTGMGYTF; DNA: TGCAGCGACGGAACCGGGACAGGCATGGGCTACACCTTC
D: .; V: TRBV2; size: .; J: TRBJ2-7; length: 13; CDR3: CASSPPETFGQYF; DNA: TGTGCCAGCAGTCCACCGGAGACCTTTGGACAGTACTTC
D: TRBD2; V: TRBV10-2; size: .; J: TRBJ2-3; length: 22; CDR3: CASSISYPGLAGELVSTDTQYF; DNA: TGCGCCAGCTCGATATCCTACCCGGGACTAGCGGGAGAACTAGTAAGCACAGATACGCAGTATTTT
D: TRBD1; V: TRBV27; size: .; J: TRBJ2-5; length: 13; CDR3: CASSPGTGRTQYF; DNA: TGTGCCAGCAGCCCCGGGACAGGGAGGACCCAGTACTTC
D: TRBD1; V: TRBV27; size: few; J: TRBJ2-1; length: 17; CDR3: CASSPGQVDGWDNEQFF; DNA: TGTGCCAGCAGTCCCGGACAGGTCGATGGCTGGGACAATGAGCAGTTCTTC
D: TRBD1; V: TRBV7-2; size: .; J: TRBJ1-3; length: 19; CDR3: CASSLVPPRQGASGNTIYF; DNA: TGTGCCAGCAGCTTAGTACCCCCTCGTCAGGGGGCCTCTGGAAACACCATATATTTT
D: TRBD2; V: TRBV7-2; size: few; J: TRBJ2-2; length: 17; CDR3: CASSLERSGAAAGELFF; DNA: TGTGCCAGCAGCTTAGAGCGCAGCGGGGCTGCGGCCGGGGAGCTGTTTTTT
D: TRBD1; V: TRBV27; size: .; J: TRBJ2-1; length: 13; CDR3: CATGQGTYNEQFF; DNA: TGTGCCACCGGACAGGGGACGTACAATGAGCAGTTCTTC
D: TRBD2; V: TRBV23-1; size: .; J: TRBJ2-1; length: 14; CDR3: CASSQQRLAGEQFF; DNA: TGCGCCAGCAGTCAACAAAGGCTAGCGGGGGAGCAGTTCTTC
D: .; V: TRBV5-1; size: .; J: TRBJ2-7; length: 14; CDR3: CASSLEGGNYEQYF; DNA: TGCGCCAGCAGCTTGGAGGGGGGGAACTACGAGCAGTACTTC
D: .; V: TRBV9; size: .; J: TRBJ2-1; length: 14; CDR3: CASSVYWSHNEQFF; DNA: TGTGCCAGCAGCGTATACTGGTCGCACAATGAGCAGTTCTTC
D: .; V: TRBV7-9; size: .; J: TRBJ2-7; length: 12; CDR3: CASTHGGYEQYF; DNA: TGTGCCAGCACCCACGGGGGCTACGAGCAGTACTTC
D: .; V: TRBV30; size: once; J: TRBJ2-7; length: 13; CDR3: CAWSVSGINEQYF; DNA: TGTGCCTGGAGTGTATCGGGAATCAACGAGCAGTACTTC
D: TRBD2; V: TRBV30; size: .; J: TRBJ2-7; length: 17; CDR3: CAWSGLSGRKIPYEQYF; DNA: TGTGCCTGGAGTGGTCTTAGCGGGAGAAAGATCCCCTACGAGCAGTACTTC
D: .; V: TRBV7-9; size: .; J: TRBJ2-7; length: 14; CDR3: CASAGTPASYEQYF; DNA: TGTGCCAGCGCGGGAACACCCGCGAGCTACGAGCAGTACTTC
D: TRBD2; V: TRBV29-1; size: .; J: TRBJ2-5; length: 16; CDR3: CSVEEGLAVIQETQYF; DNA: TGCAGCGTTGAAGAGGGACTAGCGGTGATCCAAGAGACCCAGTACTTC
D: .; V: TRBV11-3; size: .; J: TRBJ2-7; length: 12; CDR3: CASSLDPREQYF; DNA: TGTGCCAGCAGCTTAGATCCCAGGGAGCAGTACTTC
D: .; V: TRBV10-3; size: few; J: TRBJ2-7; length: 13; CDR3: CATNIRSSYEQYF; DNA: TGTGCCACCAACATTAGGAGCTCCTACGAGCAGTACTTC
D: .; V: TRBV27; size: .; J: TRBJ1-5; length: 13; CDR3: CASSLQPNQPQHF; DNA: TGTGCCAGCAGCCTACAGCCGAATCAGCCCCAGCATTTT
D: TRBD1; V: TRBV27; size: .; J: TRBJ2-2; length: 17; CDR3: CASSPLGQGANTGELFF; DNA: TGTGCCAGCAGTCCTCTGGGGCAGGGGGCGAACACCGGGGAGCTGTTTTTT
D: TRBD1; V: TRBV7-6; size: .; J: TRBJ2-1; length: 17; CDR3: CASSPEAGTGVYHEQFF; DNA: TGTGCCAGCAGCCCCGAGGCCGGGACAGGGGTCTACCATGAGCAGTTCTTC
D: .; V: TRBV28; size: .; J: TRBJ2-3; length: 14; CDR3: CASSLLQDTDTQYF; DNA: TGTGCCAGCAGTTTATTGCAGGACACAGATACGCAGTATTTT
D: TRBD1; V: TRBV5-1; size: .; J: TRBJ1-4; length: 16; CDR3: CASSLEQGASNEKLFF; DNA: TGCGCCAGCAGCTTGGAACAGGGGGCAAGCAATGAAAAACTGTTTTTT
D: TRBD2; V: TRBV27; size: medium-sized; J: TRBJ2-3; length: 15; CDR3: CASSHRGLGTDTQYF; DNA: TGTGCCAGCAGTCATCGGGGACTAGGCACAGATACGCAGTATTTT
D: .; V: TRBV19; size: few; J: TRBJ2-7; length: 15; CDR3: CASSIVGAGAYEQYF; DNA: TGTGCCAGTAGTATAGTAGGGGCAGGGGCCTACGAGCAGTACTTC
D: .; V: TRBV29-1; size: .; J: TRBJ1-1; length: 14; CDR3: CSVEHGQGNTEAFF; DNA: TGCAGCGTTGAGCACGGCCAGGGGAACACTGAAGCTTTCTTT
D: .; V: TRBV5-4; size: .; J: TRBJ2-7; length: 14; CDR3: CASSLGGTTYEQYF; DNA: TGTGCCAGCAGCTTGGGCGGAACTACCTACGAGCAGTACTTC
D: .; V: TRBV4-2; size: .; J: TRBJ2-1; length: 16; CDR3: CASSQDGGPSYNEQFF; DNA: TGTGCCAGCAGCCAAGATGGCGGGCCAAGCTACAATGAGCAGTTCTTC
D: TRBD1; V: TRBV19; size: .; J: TRBJ1-3; length: 17; CDR3: CASTESGTGFGGNTIYF; DNA: TGTGCCAGTACGGAATCCGGGACAGGGTTCGGCGGAAACACCATATATTTT
D: TRBD2; V: TRBV11-2; size: .; J: TRBJ2-3; length: 18; CDR3: CASSLLSSLAGFTDTQYF; DNA: TGTGCCAGCAGCTTATTATCGTCACTAGCGGGATTCACAGATACGCAGTATTTT
D: TRBD2; V: TRBV12-5; size: .; J: TRBJ2-7; length: 18; CDR3: CASGLVPPDAGGYHEQYF; DNA: TGTGCTAGTGGTTTGGTACCCCCCGACGCGGGGGGCTACCACGAGCAGTACTTC
D: .; V: TRBV7-6; size: .; J: TRBJ1-1; length: 16; CDR3: CASSLGNRGTNTEAFF; DNA: TGTGCCAGCAGCTTAGGGAACCGCGGGACGAACACTGAAGCTTTCTTT
D: TRBD1; V: TRBV4-1; size: .; J: TRBJ1-2; length: 16; CDR3: CASSQLGQGRNYGYTF; DNA: TGCGCCAGCAGCCAACTTGGACAGGGGAGAAACTATGGCTACACCTTC